This T cell receptor (beta chain) is from a study of technical replicates of blood from a few donors. CDR3 length: 16 residues. Here immunoSEQ multiplex PCR was the method, and the copy in TCRdb shows in-frame clones only, minus some. The sample records about 84,000 clones, 80% to 95% being singletons. V is TRBV21-1 and J is TRBJ1-1. TRBV21-1 is annotated as a pseudogene. Sequenced material: T cells isolated from PBMCs. The origin of this receptor is a human donor in good health. The DNA of the CDR3 is TGTGCCAGCAGCCCCCGTCAAGGGTATCGGGGCACTGAAGCTTTCTTT. As protein: CASSPRQGYRGTEAFF.